What follows is one T cell receptor (beta chain) and its context. These data belong to a study of cytomegalovirus exposure and HLA in healthy donors. The primer mix had 60 Vbeta and 13 Jbeta primers. Sequencing used immunoSEQ multiplex PCR; TCRdb keeps in-frame clones, though not all of them. The sample has more than 140,000 clones; roughly 75% are singletons. The CDR3 covers 13 residues. CDR1 is MNHEY and CDR2 is SVGAGI in the germline V gene. V was trimmed by 5 bases and J by 2 bases, leaving 10 bases between them. The V gene is TRBV6-5, the J gene TRBJ2-7; a possible D gene is TRBD1 (5 bases). This clonotype was sampled from a man aged 40-49 years in good health and CMV-seronegative. The sequenced sample was PBMCs. CDR3 residues: CASSDSPAYEQYF. As DNA, the CDR3 is TGTGCCAGCAGTGACAGCCCGGCCTACGAGCAGTACTTC.